This passage covers 14 T cell receptor beta chains from one sample sequenced in a study of T-cell memory formation after mild COVID-19. Via MiXCR, TCRdb re-called the 5' RACE reads, giving one row per CDR3 protein. Of 550,000 to 650,000 distinct CDR3 sequences in the sample, 17% were seen once. Sequenced sample: PBMCs or a T cell subset sorted from them (not recorded which). These receptor sequences come from an adult woman who had mild COVID-19 (a few samples of this study predate the infection). Cell type and time point are not known.

This clonotype was counted only a few times. The gene calls are TRBV29-1 and TRBJ2-1, with 9 bases that match TRBD2. The J segment lost 5 bases and the V segment lost 4 bases, leaving 12 bases of the junction unmatched. Germline V lookup: CDR1 SQVTM, CDR2 ANQGSEA. The CDR3 is 16 residues long. In DNA, the CDR3 is TGCAGCGTTGGCCCCCCGGGACTAGCCGCCCACAATGAGCAGTTCTTC. Protein product: CSVGPPGLAAHNEQFF.

This clonotype was observed a few times. The V gene is TRBV5-1, the J gene TRBJ1-4; TRBD1 is a possible D gene (6 bases). Germline lookup yields CDR1 SGHRS and CDR2 YFSETQ. The length of the CDR3 is 15 residues. Trimming took 4 bases from V and 4 from J, leaving 14 bases between them. The CDR3 sequence: CASSPQGTGNEKLFF. In DNA, the CDR3 is TGCGCCAGCAGCCCCCAGGGGACGGGTAATGAAAAACTGTTTTTT.

This clonotype was seen only a few times. J is TRBJ1-2 and V is TRBV24-1; D unclear. The CDR3 covers 12 residues. Germline CDR1 and CDR2: KGHDR and SFDVKD. V was trimmed by 1 base and J by 8 bases, leaving 7 bases between them. The CDR3 sequence: CATSDFRTGYTF. CDR3 DNA: TGTGCCACCAGTGATTTCCGGACGGGCTACACCTTC.

This chain connects TRBV5-1 to TRBJ1-1; 11 bases map to TRBD1. Germline values: CDR1 SGHRS, CDR2 YFSETQ. This CDR3 spans 17 amino acids. V dropped 1 base and J dropped 4; count of bases not matched to a gene: 9. Here the CDR3 DNA reads TGCGCCAGCAGCTTGCCATGGGACAGGGGGTTGATCACTGAAGCTTTCTTT. Translation gives CASSLPWDRGLITEAFF. Combining the CDR3 with reference TRBV5-1 and TRBJ1-1 gives the whole variable domain KAGVTQTPRYLIKTRGQQVTLSCSPISGHRSVSWYQQTPGQGLQFLFEYFSETQRNKGNFPGRFSGRQFSNSRSEMNVSTLELGDSALYLCASSLPWDRGLITEAFFGQGTRLTVV.

This clonotype was detected only a few times. The chain uses TRBV7-9 and TRBJ1-1, with 8 positions matching TRBD1. V lost 7 bases, J lost 2 bases, and 12 bases stayed unmatched. Per germline, CDR1 SEHNR and CDR2 FQNEAQ (reference sequence). This CDR3 has 16 amino acids. CDR3: CASTLTGGARNTEAFF. Written as DNA, the CDR3 is TGTGCCAGCACATTAACAGGGGGAGCTAGAAACACTGAAGCTTTCTTT. Filled out from reference TRBV7-9 and TRBJ1-1, the complete variable domain reads DTGVSQNPRHKITKRGQNVTFRCDPISEHNRLYWYRQTLGQGPEFLTYFQNEAQLEKSRLLSDRFSAERPKGSFSTLEIQRTEQGDSAMYLCASTLTGGARNTEAFFGQGTRLTVV.

Only a few counts were recorded for this clonotype. V and J are TRBV5-1 and TRBJ2-7; 7 nucleotides line up with TRBD2. Germline CDR1 and CDR2: SGHRS and YFSETQ. V lost 4 bases and J lost 2; bases outside the gene matches: 3. The CDR3 spans 13 residues. The CDR3 DNA follows: TGCGCCAGCAGCCGGGGGGAGACCTACGAGCAGTACTTC. This gives the protein CASSRGETYEQYF.

V is TRBV4-1 and J is TRBJ2-3, with 7 bases that match TRBD2. The CDR3 is 16 residues long. Germline V CDR1 and CDR2: MGHRA, YSYEKL. The V and J ends lost 1 base and 6 bases, in that order; junction bases with no gene match: 10. CDR3 sequence reads: CASSQGYGVGGDTQYF. CDR3 nucleotides: TGCGCCAGCAGCCAAGGATACGGGGTGGGAGGGGATACGCAGTATTTT.

The chain has TRBV9 and TRBJ1-1, with D uncertain. V lost 0 bases and J 3 bases, leaving 9 bases between the germline ends. Germline CDR1 and CDR2: SGDLS and YYNGEE. The CDR3 has 14 residues. The CDR3 sequence is CASSVGGSHTEAFF. The CDR3 DNA sequence: TGTGCCAGCAGCGTAGGCGGCAGCCACACTGAAGCTTTCTTT.

The CDR3 nucleotides are TGCGCCAGCACCCACGGCGCTCGGGATGACACTGAAGCTTTCTTT. Its translation: CASTHGARDDTEAFF. This chain connects TRBV4-1 to TRBJ1-1; D remains ambiguous. Trimming cost V 7 bases and J 3 bases, with 18 bases left between them. CDR3 length: 15 amino acids. CDR1 is MGHRA and CDR2 is YSYEKL in the germline V gene.

This clonotype was found a few times. The chain recombines TRBV27 with TRBJ2-7; 8 bases agree with TRBD2. From germline, CDR1 is MNHEY and CDR2 SMNVEV (reference sequence). The CDR3 spans 15 residues. V lost 3 bases, J lost 2 bases, and 6 bases stayed unmatched. The CDR3 sequence is CASSFTSGFAYEQYF. CDR3 sequence (DNA): TGTGCCAGCAGTTTTACTAGCGGATTCGCCTACGAGCAGTACTTC.

This clonotype was recorded at least ten times. The V gene is TRBV4-2, the J gene TRBJ2-3, with 11 bases fitting TRBD2. The V and J ends lost 0 bases and 3 bases, in that order; junction bases with no gene match: 2. The CDR3 totals 16 residues. Germline V CDR1 and CDR2: LGHNA, YNFKEQ. Written as DNA, the CDR3 is TGTGCCAGCAGCCAAGACCTAGCGGGGGGAACAGATACGCAGTATTTT. It translates to CASSQDLAGGTDTQYF.

The J gene is TRBJ1-5, the V gene TRBV12-3 or TRBV12-4; the D gene is possibly TRBD1 (5 bases). V lost 6 bases, J lost 5 bases, and 14 bases lay in between. The CDR3 sequence is 14 residues long. The CDR3 reads CASSRDGRYQPQHF. CDR3 sequence (DNA): TGTGCCAGCAGCCGGGACGGGAGGTATCAGCCCCAGCATTTT.

The chain carries TRBV7-9 and TRBJ2-3; D is unresolved. CDR1 and CDR2 from the germline V gene are SEHNR and FQNEAQ (reference sequence). This CDR3 comprises 16 residues. V lost 1 base and J 2 bases, leaving 13 bases between the germline ends. CDR3 protein: CASSLGSAVLTDTQYF. The DNA for the CDR3 is TGTGCCAGCAGCTTAGGGTCGGCGGTTCTCACAGATACGCAGTATTTT.

This clonotype occurred a few times. The genes are TRBV4-1 and TRBJ2-1, with 8 bases that match TRBD2. Losses at the gene ends were 4 bases for V and 4 bases for J; bases not matched to a gene: 6. Germline V gene sequence: CDR1 MGHRA, CDR2 YSYEKL. The CDR3 runs to 15 residues. The CDR3 nucleotides read TGCGCCAGCAGCCCAATAGCGGGGTTATACAATGAGCAGTTCTTC. As protein: CASSPIAGLYNEQFF.